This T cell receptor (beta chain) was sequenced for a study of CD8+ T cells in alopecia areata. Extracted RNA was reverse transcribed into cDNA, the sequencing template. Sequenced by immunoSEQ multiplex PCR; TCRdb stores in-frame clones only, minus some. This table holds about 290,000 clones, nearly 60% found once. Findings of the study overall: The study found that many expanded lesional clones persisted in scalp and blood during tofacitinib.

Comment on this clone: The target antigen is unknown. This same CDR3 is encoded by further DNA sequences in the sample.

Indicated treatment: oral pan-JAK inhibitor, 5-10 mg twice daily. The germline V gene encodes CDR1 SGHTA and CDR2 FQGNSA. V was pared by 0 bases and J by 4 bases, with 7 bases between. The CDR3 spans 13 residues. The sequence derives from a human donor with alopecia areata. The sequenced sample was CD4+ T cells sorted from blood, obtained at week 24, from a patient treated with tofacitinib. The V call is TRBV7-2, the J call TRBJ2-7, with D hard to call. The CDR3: CASSLARGYEQYF. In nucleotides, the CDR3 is TGTGCCAGCAGCTTAGCTAGAGGATACGAGCAGTACTTC.